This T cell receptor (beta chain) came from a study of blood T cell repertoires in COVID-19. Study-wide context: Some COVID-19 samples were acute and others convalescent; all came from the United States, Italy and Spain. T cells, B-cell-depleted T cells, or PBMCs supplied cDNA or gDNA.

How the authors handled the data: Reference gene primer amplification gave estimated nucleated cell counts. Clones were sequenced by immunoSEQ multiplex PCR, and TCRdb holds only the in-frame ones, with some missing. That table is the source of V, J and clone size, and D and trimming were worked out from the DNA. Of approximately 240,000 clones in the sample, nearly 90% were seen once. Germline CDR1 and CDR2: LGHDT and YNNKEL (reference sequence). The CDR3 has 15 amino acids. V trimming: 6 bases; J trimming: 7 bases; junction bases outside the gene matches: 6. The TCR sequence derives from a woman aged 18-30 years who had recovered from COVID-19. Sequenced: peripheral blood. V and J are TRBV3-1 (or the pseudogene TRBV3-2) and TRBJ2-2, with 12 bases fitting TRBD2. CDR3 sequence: CASSPSGRAIGELFF. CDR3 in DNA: TGTGCCAGCAGTCCTAGCGGGAGGGCCATCGGGGAGCTGTTTTTT.